Each of the 25 T cell receptor beta chains below was sequenced from the same sample in a study of T cell responses to AZD1222 COVID-19 vaccine. Assay: immunoSEQ multiplex PCR; the TCRdb copy retains only in-frame clones and omits some. The sample yields roughly 150,000 clones, about 91% seen once. The sample in question was peripheral blood, obtained on day 0 of AZD1222 vaccination. The source is an adult in good health.

The chain uses TRBV6-2 or TRBV6-3 and TRBJ2-3; D remains unclear. The CDR3 runs to 11 residues. V was pared by 5 bases and J by 3 bases, with 3 bases between. In germline, CDR1 is MNHEY, CDR2 SVGEGT. CDR3 nucleotides: TGTGCCAGCAGTAGTACAGATACGCAGTATTTT. This translates into CASSSTDTQYF.

The chain joins TRBV6-4 to TRBJ2-1, with 8 nucleotides matching TRBD2. The germline CDR1 and CDR2 sequences are MRHNA and SNTAGT. The CDR3 runs to 15 residues. The V gene end was trimmed by 5 bases and the J gene end by 2 bases; junction bases not matched to a gene: 5. CDR3 amino acids: CASSTTSATYNEQFF. The CDR3 coding sequence is TGTGCCAGCAGTACGACTAGCGCGACCTACAATGAGCAGTTCTTC.

V gene TRBV7-2 combines with J gene TRBJ1-4, with 10 bases identical to TRBD1. The V and J ends lost 10 bases and 3 bases, in that order; junction bases with no gene match: 8. Germline assignment: CDR1 SGHTA and CDR2 FQGNSA. CDR3 length: 15 amino acids. Here the CDR3 reads CATRQGAGANEKLFF. In DNA form, the CDR3 reads TGTGCCACCAGACAGGGGGCCGGGGCTAATGAAAAACTGTTTTTT.

The rearrangement uses TRBV11-3 and TRBJ2-3, with TRBD2 matching over 7 bases. This CDR3 comprises 18 residues. V trimming: 3 bases; J trimming: 4 bases; junction bases outside the gene matches: 16. Germline V gene lookup returns CDR1 SGHNT and CDR2 YENEEA. CDR3 amino acids: CASSFTGWGAGDPDTQYF. The CDR3 DNA reads TGTGCCAGCAGCTTTACGGGTTGGGGTGCGGGAGACCCAGATACGCAGTATTTT.

This chain uses TRBV18 with TRBJ1-2, with 7 nucleotides matching TRBD1. CDR1 is KGHSH, CDR2 LQKENI, per germline. Trimming took 3 bases from V and 1 from J; bases not matched to a gene: 5. The CDR3 sequence is 15 residues long. In DNA, the CDR3 is TGTGCCAGCTCACCTGACAGGGTTAATAACTATGGCTACACCTTC. It encodes CASSPDRVNNYGYTF.

V and J are TRBV29-1 and TRBJ2-2; tentatively, D is TRBD1 or TRBD2 (7 bases each). Trimming shortened V by 5 bases and J by 5 bases, and 15 bases separated the two germline ends. The CDR3 spans 14 residues. The germline gives CDR1 SQVTM, CDR2 ANQGSEA. CDR3 bases: TGCAGCGTTTCGACAGGGAGGGATACCGGGGAGCTGTTTTTT. Its protein is CSVSTGRDTGELFF.

The rearrangement uses TRBV5-1 and TRBJ2-7; tentative D call: TRBD2 (5 bases). V was trimmed by 4 bases and J by 3 bases, leaving 8 bases between them. This CDR3 comprises 12 residues. The germline gives CDR1 SGHRS, CDR2 YFSETQ. The CDR3 loop reads CASSASGYEQYF. CDR3 in DNA: TGCGCCAGCAGCGCGAGCGGCTACGAGCAGTACTTC.

This chain links TRBV3-1 (or the pseudogene TRBV3-2) with TRBJ2-7, with a weak D call TRBD1 (6 bases). V was clipped by 3 bases and J by 6 bases, with 12 bases between them. Germline CDR1 LGHDT, CDR2 YNNKEL (reference sequence). The CDR3 sequence is 13 residues long. CDR3 sequence: CASSQNRVGEQYF. CDR3 bases: TGTGCCAGCAGCCAGAACAGGGTCGGCGAGCAGTACTTC.

The chain carries TRBV19 and TRBJ2-1, with no clear D. Germline CDR1 reads LNHDA; CDR2 reads SQIVND (reference sequence). This CDR3 has 15 amino acids. V lost 1 base and J lost 1, with 8 bases in between. CDR3 bases: TGTGCCAGTAGTATAGCGCGGCGGTCCTACAATGAGCAGTTCTTC. Translated, it gives CASSIARRSYNEQFF.

The rearrangement joins TRBV2 to TRBJ2-1, with TRBD2 identical over 8 bases. J lost 8 bases, V lost 0 bases, and 6 bases had no gene match. The germline CDR1 and CDR2 sequences are SNHLY and FYNNEI. The length of the CDR3 is 15 residues. The DNA of the CDR3 is TGTGCCAGCAGTGAAGCGGGGACTAGGGGGTATGAGCAGTTCTTC. It encodes CASSEAGTRGYEQFF.

This clone was seen more than once but under ten times. This sequence joins TRBV27 and TRBJ1-6; 7 bases align to TRBD1. The CDR3 runs 15 residues. Germline trimming cut 6 bases from V and 0 bases from J; bases unmatched to any gene: 2. Germline V gives CDR1 MNHEY, CDR2 SMNVEV (reference sequence). The CDR3 is CASRGQSSYNSPLHF. The CDR3 DNA reads as TGTGCCAGCAGGGGACAGAGCTCCTATAATTCACCCCTCCACTTT.

The V and J genes are TRBV6-6 and TRBJ1-2; D is uncertain. The CDR3 runs to 13 residues. Germline V gene sequence: CDR1 MNHNY, CDR2 SVGAGI (reference sequence). Trimming took off 6 bases at V and 2 bases at J, with 10 bases between the two ends. Written as DNA, the CDR3 is TGTGCCAGCAGGCAGGACCCAAACTATGGCTACACCTTC. Amino acid sequence: CASRQDPNYGYTF.

The chain has TRBV13 and TRBJ2-1; no clear D. Germline lookup yields CDR1 PRHDT and CDR2 FYEKMQ (reference sequence). The CDR3 sequence is 11 residues long. Between the trimmed V and J ends, which lost 3 bases and 6 bases, there was a span of 3 bases. The CDR3 region has the DNA TGTGCCAGCAGCTTGGGCAATGAGCAGTTCTTC. This codes for CASSLGNEQFF. The full variable domain, completed using reference TRBV13 and TRBJ2-1, is AAGVIQSPRHLIKEKRETATLKCYPIPRHDTVYWYQQGPGQDPQFLISFYEKMQSDKGSIPDRFSAQQFSDYHSELNMSSLELGDSALYFCASSLGNEQFFGPGTRLTVL.

V is TRBV10-3 and J is TRBJ2-7; D may be TRBD1 (7 bases). Germline V gene lookup returns CDR1 ENHRY and CDR2 SYGVKD. The CDR3 extends over 15 amino acids. Trimming left V 4 bases short and J 3 bases short, with 16 bases between. CDR3 nucleotide sequence: TGTGCCATCAGTGGGAGGGGGCGGGCCGACTACGAGCAGTACTTC. This translates into CAISGRGRADYEQYF.

The rearrangement links TRBV6-5 to TRBJ2-5; 7 bases match TRBD1. This CDR3 region has 15 residues. V was clipped by 2 bases and J by 3 bases; unmatched bases: 6. The germline V gene has CDR1 MNHEY and CDR2 SVGAGI. The CDR3 region is CASSYPTGTEETQYF. The CDR3 DNA follows: TGTGCCAGCAGTTACCCCACCGGGACAGAAGAGACCCAGTACTTC.

The chain recombines TRBV6-5 with TRBJ2-7; D is unresolved. Trimming removed 5 bases from V and 3 bases from J, with 8 bases in between. Germline lookup yields CDR1 MNHEY and CDR2 SVGAGI. This CDR3 has 12 amino acids. CDR3 DNA: TGTGCCAGCAGTCACTATGTCTACGAGCAGTACTTC. It codes for CASSHYVYEQYF.

The CDR3 DNA is TGTGCCAGCAGGCCCCCTGGGAGAACGAACACTGAAGCTTTCTTT. It specifies CASRPPGRTNTEAFF. The V and J genes are TRBV6-5 and TRBJ1-1; no definite D call. V lost 6 bases, J lost 1 base, and 15 bases lay in between. Germline-derived CDR1 and CDR2 are MNHEY and SVGAGI. This CDR3 comprises 15 residues.

This rearrangement joins TRBV4-2 to TRBJ2-1; D gene uncertain. Per germline, CDR1 LGHNA and CDR2 YNFKEQ. The CDR3 length is 13 residues. Trimming shortened V by 4 bases and J by 4 bases, and 8 bases separated the two germline ends. CDR3 nucleotides: TGTGCCAGCAGCCCGGAGATTTACAATGAGCAGTTCTTC. This translates into CASSPEIYNEQFF.

The chain uses TRBV5-6 and TRBJ2-5; the D is unclear. Trimming cost V 1 base and J 6 bases, with 19 bases left between them. The CDR3 sequence is 16 residues long. Per the germline V gene, CDR1 is SGHDT and CDR2 is YYEEEE. CDR3 sequence reads: CASSLLPRPLEKTQYF. In nucleotides, the CDR3 is TGTGCCAGCAGCTTGTTGCCCAGGCCCCTAGAAAAGACCCAGTACTTC.

Remarks on this clone: Mismatch with germline at one junction end may stem from a read error. This chain links TRBV7-3 with TRBJ2-3; 8 bases match TRBD1. Germline V CDR1 and CDR2: SGHTA, FQGTGA. The CDR3 is 13 residues long. The CDR3 protein is CASSVTGGSTQYF. CDR3 coding DNA: TGTGCCAGCAGCGTAACAGGGGGAAGTACGCAGTATTTT.

The rearrangement joins TRBV4-1 to TRBJ1-5; maybe TRBD1 (6 bases). There are 15 residues in the CDR3. Looked up from germline, CDR1 is MGHRA and CDR2 is YSYEKL. V shed 7 bases and J shed 7 bases, with 20 bases lying between them. CDR3: CASTLEGGPGQPQHF. CDR3 bases: TGCGCCAGCACCTTAGAGGGGGGACCGGGGCAGCCCCAGCATTTT.

The V call is TRBV5-4, the J call TRBJ1-5; no firm D call. CDR1 and CDR2 from the germline V gene are SGHNT and YYREEE (reference sequence). The CDR3 runs 14 residues. Trimming shortened V by 0 bases and J by 7 bases, and 11 bases separated the two germline ends. Here the CDR3 reads CASSLDRGGQPQHF. DNA for the CDR3: TGTGCCAGCAGCTTGGATCGGGGAGGCCAGCCCCAGCATTTT.

This chain connects TRBV5-1 to TRBJ2-3, with D perhaps given as TRBD1 or TRBD2 (5 bases each). This CDR3 is built from 14 residues. The V end was cut by 0 bases, the J end by 3 bases, with 8 bases between. Looked up from germline, CDR1 is SGHRS and CDR2 is YFSETQ. This CDR3 reads CASSLDGGTDTQYF. CDR3 DNA sequence: TGCGCCAGCAGCTTGGATGGGGGTACAGATACGCAGTATTTT.

This clone was seen a single time. The chain employs TRBV11-3 and TRBJ1-1; tentatively, D is TRBD1 (5 bases). Germline CDR1 is SGHNT and CDR2 is YENEEA. The CDR3 is 13 amino acids. Trimming shortened V by 3 bases and J by 8 bases, and 13 bases separated the two germline ends. The CDR3 here is CASSFGAGTEAFF. CDR3 nucleotides: TGTGCCAGCAGCTTTGGGGCGGGGACCGAAGCTTTCTTT.

V and J are TRBV19 and TRBJ1-1, with 11 positions matching TRBD1. Per the germline V gene, CDR1 is LNHDA and CDR2 is SQIVND (reference sequence). The CDR3 is 17 residues long. With 1 base clipped from V and 0 bases from J, the junction kept 4 bases outside the gene matches. As DNA, the CDR3 is TGTGCCAGTAGTATAGTTTGGACAGGGGGCTTGAACACTGAAGCTTTCTTT. This codes for CASSIVWTGGLNTEAFF.